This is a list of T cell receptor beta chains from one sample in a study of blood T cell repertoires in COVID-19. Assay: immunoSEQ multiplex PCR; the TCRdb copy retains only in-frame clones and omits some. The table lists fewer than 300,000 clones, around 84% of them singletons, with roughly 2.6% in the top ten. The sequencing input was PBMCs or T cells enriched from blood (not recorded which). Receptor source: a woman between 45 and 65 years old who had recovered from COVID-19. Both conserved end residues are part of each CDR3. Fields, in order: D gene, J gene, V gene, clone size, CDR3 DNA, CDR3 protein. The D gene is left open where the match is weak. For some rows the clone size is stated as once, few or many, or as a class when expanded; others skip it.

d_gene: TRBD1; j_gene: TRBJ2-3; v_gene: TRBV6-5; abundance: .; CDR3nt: TGTGCCAGCGGCTACAGGGGAGATACGCAGTATTTT; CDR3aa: CASGYRGDTQYF
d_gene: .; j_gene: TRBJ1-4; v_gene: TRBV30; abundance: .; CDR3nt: TGTGCCTGCTCACCAACCGGGATAAATGAAAAACTGTTTTTT; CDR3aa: CACSPTGINEKLFF
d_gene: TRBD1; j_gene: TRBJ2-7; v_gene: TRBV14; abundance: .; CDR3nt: TGTGCCAGCAGCCAGAACAGGGGGCCCTCCTACGAGCAGTACTTC; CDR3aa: CASSQNRGPSYEQYF
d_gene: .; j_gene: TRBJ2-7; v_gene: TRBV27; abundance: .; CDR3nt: TGTGCCAGCAGTATACAGTCCACCTACGAGCAGTACTTC; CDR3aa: CASSIQSTYEQYF
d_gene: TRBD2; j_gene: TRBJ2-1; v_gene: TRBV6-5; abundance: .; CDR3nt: TGTGCCAGCATCTTATTAAGCGGGAGGGACAATGAGCAGTTCTTC; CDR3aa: CASILLSGRDNEQFF
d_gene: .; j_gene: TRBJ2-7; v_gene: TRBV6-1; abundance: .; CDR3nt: TGTGCCAGCAGTGAAGACGGTTACGAGCAGTACTTC; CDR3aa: CASSEDGYEQYF
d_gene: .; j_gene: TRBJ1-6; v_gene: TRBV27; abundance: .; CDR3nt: TGTGCCAGCAGTTTATTTGGGGAGAATAATTCACCCCTCCACTTT; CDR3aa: CASSLFGENNSPLHF
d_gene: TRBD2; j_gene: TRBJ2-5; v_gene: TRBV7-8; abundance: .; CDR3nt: TGTGCCAGCAGCCCTGGGACTAGCGGGAGGAGGCCCGGAGAGACCCAGTACTTC; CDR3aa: CASSPGTSGRRPGETQYF
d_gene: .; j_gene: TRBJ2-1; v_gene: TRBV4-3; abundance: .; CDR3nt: TGCGCCAGCAGCCAAGCCGGACTAAACAATGAGCAGTTCTTC; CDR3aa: CASSQAGLNNEQFF
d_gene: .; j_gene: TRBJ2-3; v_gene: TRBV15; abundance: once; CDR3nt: TGTGCCACCAGCAGAGATTTGACTCATAGCACAGATACGCAGTATTTT; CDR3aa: CATSRDLTHSTDTQYF
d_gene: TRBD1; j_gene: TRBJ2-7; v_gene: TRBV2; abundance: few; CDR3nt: TGTGCCAGCAGCCAGGACAGGGACTACGAGCAGTACTTC; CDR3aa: CASSQDRDYEQYF
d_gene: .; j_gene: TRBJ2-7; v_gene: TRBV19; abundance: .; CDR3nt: TGTGCCAGTAGTATAGCGACAGGCCGTTTGGGCTACGAGCAGTACTTC; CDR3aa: CASSIATGRLGYEQYF
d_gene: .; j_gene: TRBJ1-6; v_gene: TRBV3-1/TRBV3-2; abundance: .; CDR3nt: TGTGCCAGCAGCCTCAAATTCAACTCCTATAATTCACCCCTCCACTTT; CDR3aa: CASSLKFNSYNSPLHF
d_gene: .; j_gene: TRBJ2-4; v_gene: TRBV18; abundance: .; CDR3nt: TGTGCCAGCTCACCACCGGCGTCGGGGAACATTCAGTACTTC; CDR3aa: CASSPPASGNIQYF
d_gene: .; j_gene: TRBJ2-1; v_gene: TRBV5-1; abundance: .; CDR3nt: TGCGCCAGCAGCTTGGGGGTCGGGGTCTCCTACAATGAGCAGTTCTTC; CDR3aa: CASSLGVGVSYNEQFF
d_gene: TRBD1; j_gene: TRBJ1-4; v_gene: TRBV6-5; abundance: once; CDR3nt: TGTGCCAGCAGCCGGACAGGGATTAATGAAAAACTGTTTTTT; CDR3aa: CASSRTGINEKLFF
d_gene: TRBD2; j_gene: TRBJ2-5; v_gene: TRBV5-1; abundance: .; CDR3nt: TGCGCCAGCAGCTTGGTAGCGGGAGAAGAGACCCAGTACTTC; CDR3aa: CASSLVAGEETQYF
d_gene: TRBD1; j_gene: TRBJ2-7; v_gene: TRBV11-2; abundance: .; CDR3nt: TGTGCCAGCAGCCAGGGACAGGGTGACTACGAGCAGTACTTC; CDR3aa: CASSQGQGDYEQYF
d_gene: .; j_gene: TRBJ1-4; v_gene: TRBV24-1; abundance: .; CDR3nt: TGTGCCACCAGTCAAGGGGGTTTTAATGAAAAACTGTTTTTT; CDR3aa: CATSQGGFNEKLFF
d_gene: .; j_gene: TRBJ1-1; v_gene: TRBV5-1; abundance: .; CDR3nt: TGCGCCAGCAGTCCCGGCGGACAGCCGAACACTGAAGCTTTCTTT; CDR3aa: CASSPGGQPNTEAFF
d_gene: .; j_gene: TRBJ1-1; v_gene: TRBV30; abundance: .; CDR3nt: TGTGCCTGGAGTGTACGGCGGATAAACGCTGAAGCTTTCTTT; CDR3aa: CAWSVRRINAEAFF
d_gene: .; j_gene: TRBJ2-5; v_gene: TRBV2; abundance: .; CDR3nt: TGTGCCAGCTCCACCCAAGGGACAACCTTGGGGACCCAGTACTTC; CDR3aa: CASSTQGTTLGTQYF
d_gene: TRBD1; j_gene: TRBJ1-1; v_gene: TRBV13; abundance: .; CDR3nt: TGTGCCAGCAGCCCGAATCTTGCAGGGGGGAACACTGAAGCTTTCTTT; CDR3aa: CASSPNLAGGNTEAFF
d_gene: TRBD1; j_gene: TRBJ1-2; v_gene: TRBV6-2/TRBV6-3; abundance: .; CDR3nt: TGTGCCAGCAGTTACTCTTCGACAGGGCGCGAAATTAACTATGGCTACACCTTC; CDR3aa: CASSYSSTGREINYGYTF
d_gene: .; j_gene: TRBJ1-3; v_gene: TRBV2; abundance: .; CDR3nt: TGTGCCAGCAGTGCTAAAGGACAGGGAAACACCATATATTTT; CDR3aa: CASSAKGQGNTIYF
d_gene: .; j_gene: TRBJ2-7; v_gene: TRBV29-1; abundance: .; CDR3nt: TGCAGCGTTAGTAGGGGGAGACTGTACGAGCAGTACTTC; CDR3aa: CSVSRGRLYEQYF
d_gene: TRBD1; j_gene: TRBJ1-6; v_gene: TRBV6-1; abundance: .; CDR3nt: TGTGCCAGCAGTGGAGCGGGACAGGGTAATTCACCCCTCCACTTT; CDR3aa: CASSGAGQGNSPLHF
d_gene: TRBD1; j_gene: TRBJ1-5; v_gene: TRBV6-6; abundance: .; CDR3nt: TGTGCCAGCACCATGACAGGGGCGCGCAATCAGCCCCAGCATTTT; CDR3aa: CASTMTGARNQPQHF
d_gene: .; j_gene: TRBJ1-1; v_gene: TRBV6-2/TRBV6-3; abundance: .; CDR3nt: TGTGCCAGCAGTTACGAACGCGGGGGACTGAACACTGAAGCTTTCTTT; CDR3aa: CASSYERGGLNTEAFF
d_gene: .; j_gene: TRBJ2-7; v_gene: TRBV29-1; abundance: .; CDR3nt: TGCAGCTTCCTAGCCCCGATACTCGACGAGCAGTACTTC; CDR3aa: CSFLAPILDEQYF
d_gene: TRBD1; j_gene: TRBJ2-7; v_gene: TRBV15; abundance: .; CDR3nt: TGTGCCACCAGCGCCTACAGGGGTTACGAGCAGTACTTC; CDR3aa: CATSAYRGYEQYF
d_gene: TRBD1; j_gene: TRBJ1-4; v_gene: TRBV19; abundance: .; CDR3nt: TGTGCCAGTAGTAGCGGCAGGGGGACTAATGAAAAACTGTTTTTT; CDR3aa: CASSSGRGTNEKLFF
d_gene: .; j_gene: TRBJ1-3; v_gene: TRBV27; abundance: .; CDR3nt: TGTGCCAGCAGTTTGGGGGGGGCCTCTGGAAACACCATATATTTT; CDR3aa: CASSLGGASGNTIYF
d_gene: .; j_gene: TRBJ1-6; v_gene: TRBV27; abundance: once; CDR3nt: TGTGCCAGCAGTTTACAGGGTCGGCTGAGTTCACCCCTCCACTTT; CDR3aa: CASSLQGRLSSPLHF
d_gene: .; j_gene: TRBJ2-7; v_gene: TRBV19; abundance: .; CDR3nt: TGTGCCAGTAGTATAGGGACAGCCTACGAGCAGTACTTC; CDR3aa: CASSIGTAYEQYF
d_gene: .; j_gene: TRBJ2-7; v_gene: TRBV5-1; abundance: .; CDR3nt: TGCGCCAGCAGCTTGGTTGCAGGGACTTACGAGCAGTACTTC; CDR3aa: CASSLVAGTYEQYF
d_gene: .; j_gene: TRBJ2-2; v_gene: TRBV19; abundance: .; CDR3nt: TGTGCCAGTAGTATACTAGACAGCACCGGGGAGCTGTTTTTT; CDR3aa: CASSILDSTGELFF
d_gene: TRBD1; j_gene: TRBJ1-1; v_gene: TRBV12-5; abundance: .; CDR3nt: TGTGCTGGGGCGACAGGGGGGAACACTGAAGCTTTCTTT; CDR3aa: CAGATGGNTEAFF
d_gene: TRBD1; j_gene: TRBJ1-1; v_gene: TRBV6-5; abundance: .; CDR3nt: TGTGCCAGCAGGGGGACAGGGGGCGGCACTGAAGCTTTCTTT; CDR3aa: CASRGTGGGTEAFF
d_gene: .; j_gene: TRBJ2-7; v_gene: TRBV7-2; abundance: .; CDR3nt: TGTGCCAGCAGCTCGGACACATACGAGCAGTACTTC; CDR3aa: CASSSDTYEQYF
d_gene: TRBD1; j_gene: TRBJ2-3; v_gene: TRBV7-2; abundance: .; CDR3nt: TGTGCCAGCAGCTTACAGGGGGCCACAGATACGCAGTATTTT; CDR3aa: CASSLQGATDTQYF
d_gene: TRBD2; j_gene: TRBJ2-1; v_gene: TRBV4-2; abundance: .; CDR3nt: TGTGCCAGCAGCCAAGTGGGTAGCGGGAGTTGGGAGCAGTTCTTC; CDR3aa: CASSQVGSGSWEQFF
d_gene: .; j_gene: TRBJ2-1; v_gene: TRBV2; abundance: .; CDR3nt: TGTGCCAGCAGTGGGCTTTACAGCTCCTACAATGAGCAGTTCTTC; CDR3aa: CASSGLYSSYNEQFF